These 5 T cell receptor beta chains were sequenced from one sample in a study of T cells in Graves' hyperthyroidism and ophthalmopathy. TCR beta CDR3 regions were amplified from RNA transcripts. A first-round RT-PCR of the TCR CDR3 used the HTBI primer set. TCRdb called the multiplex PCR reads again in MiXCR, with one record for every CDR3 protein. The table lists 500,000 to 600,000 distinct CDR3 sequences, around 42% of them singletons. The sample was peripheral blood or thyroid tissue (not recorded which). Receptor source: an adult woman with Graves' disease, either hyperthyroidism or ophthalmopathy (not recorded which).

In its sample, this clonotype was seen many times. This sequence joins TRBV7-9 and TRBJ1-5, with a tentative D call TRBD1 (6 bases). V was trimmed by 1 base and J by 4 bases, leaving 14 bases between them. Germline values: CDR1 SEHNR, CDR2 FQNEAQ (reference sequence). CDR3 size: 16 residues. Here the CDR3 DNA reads TGTGCCAGCAGCTTAGAGGCGGGGACACGAAATCAGCCCCAGCATTTT. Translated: CASSLEAGTRNQPQHF. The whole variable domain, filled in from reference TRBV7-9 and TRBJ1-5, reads DTGVSQNPRHKITKRGQNVTFRCDPISEHNRLYWYRQTLGQGPEFLTYFQNEAQLEKSRLLSDRFSAERPKGSFSTLEIQRTEQGDSAMYLCASSLEAGTRNQPQHFGDGTRLSIL.

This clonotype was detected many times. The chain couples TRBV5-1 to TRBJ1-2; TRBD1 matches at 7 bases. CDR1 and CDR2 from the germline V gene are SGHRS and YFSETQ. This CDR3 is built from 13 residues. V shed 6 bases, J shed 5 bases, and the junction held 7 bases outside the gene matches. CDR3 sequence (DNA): TGCGCCAGCAACCCGGGACAGTCTTATGGCTACACCTTC. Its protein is CASNPGQSYGYTF.

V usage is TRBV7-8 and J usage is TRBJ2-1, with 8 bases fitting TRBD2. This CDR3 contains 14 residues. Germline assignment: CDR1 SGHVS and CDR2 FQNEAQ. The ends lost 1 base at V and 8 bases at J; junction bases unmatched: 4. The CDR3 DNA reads TGTGCCAGCAGCTTAGGAGCGGGAGTCTATGAGCAGTTCTTC. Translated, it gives CASSLGAGVYEQFF.

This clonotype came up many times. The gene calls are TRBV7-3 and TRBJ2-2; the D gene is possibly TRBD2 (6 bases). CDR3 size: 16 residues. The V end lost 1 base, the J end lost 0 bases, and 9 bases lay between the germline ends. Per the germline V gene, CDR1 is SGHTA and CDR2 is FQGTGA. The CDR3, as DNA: TGTGCCAGCAGCTTAATGGGCGGGACGAACACCGGGGAGCTGTTTTTT. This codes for CASSLMGGTNTGELFF.

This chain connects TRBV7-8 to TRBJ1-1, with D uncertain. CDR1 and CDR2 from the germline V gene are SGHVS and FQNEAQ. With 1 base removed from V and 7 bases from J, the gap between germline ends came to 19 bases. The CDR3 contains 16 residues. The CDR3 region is CASSLERVRFEVEAFF. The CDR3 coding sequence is TGTGCCAGCAGCTTAGAGAGGGTCCGGTTCGAGGTTGAAGCTTTCTTT.